This paragraph covers one TCR beta chain sequence. Its specific antigen is unknown. No much larger clone exists at a distance of one base, and base qualities are not known. Based on the germline V gene, the CDR1 and CDR2 sequences are SGHTA and FQGNSA. Reading from cysteine to phenylalanine, the CDR3 counts 14 amino acids. The retained sequence is limited to the CDR3, 42 bases, with the frame set at the first base. V is clipped by 3 bases and J by 7 bases, and the sequence between their germline boundaries is 10 bases long. The data are from a study of blood T cell repertoires in COVID-19 (TCRdb year 2020). Study-level background: Samples covering the acute and convalescent phases of COVID-19 were provided by collaborators in the United States, Italy and Spain. Deeply sampled blood TCRbeta repertoires from subjects exposed to, actively infected with, or recovered from COVID-19 were included in the dataset. Samples came from the ongoing ImmuneRACE study (first 160 participants) plus 1,254 subjects from 6 global collaborators. Nearly every sample came with metadata listing a de-identified subject ID, COVID-19 status, age in years and sex. The repertoires were made available in a free public database intended to serve as a resource for research on the immune response to SARS-CoV-2. The material from the prospective study consisted of cDNA or gDNA derived from T cells, B-cell-depleted T cells, or PBMCs. HLA class I and class II types, where available, came from metadata supplied by the sample provider rather than from assay-based typing.

General study outcomes and caveats: The quantity of clinical and demographic metadata differed by source and by participant and was supplied without curation.

TCRbeta CDR3 regions were amplified from genomic DNA using the immunoSEQ Assay, a bias-controlled multiplex PCR. The paper's data handling went like this. Nucleated cell counts per sample were estimated from amplification of reference gene primers within the assay. Sequence reads were collapsed and filtered to measure the absolute abundance of every unique TCRbeta CDR3 rearrangement. For each sample, productive Simpson clonality was calculated as the square root of Simpson's diversity index over productive rearrangements. TCRdb retrieved this table from immuneACCESS and kept in-frame rearrangements only. Not all clones are present; in checked studies, unresolved V genes account for under half, and no reason is known for the remainder. V, J and clone size derive from that table, while D and trimming were established from the DNA sequence. Present in this sample are around 150,000 clones, over 80% of which were seen just once. The ten largest make up roughly 4.8% of the sample.

At one collaborating source in Seattle, patients were enrolled during active infection and were followed longitudinally through the course of disease. Whole blood was collected in K2EDTA tubes by collaborating institutions according to the institutions' own protocols. Collaborator samples were shipped for TCRbeta analysis as frozen whole blood, isolated PBMCs, or DNA extracted from either sample type. The specimen sequenced was peripheral blood. The sequence joins TRBV7-2 to TRBJ1-6; a tentative D call is TRBD1 (6 bases match). The TCR originated in a man aged 30 to 39 with COVID-19, enrolled during active disease. The DNA reads TGTGCCAGCAGCTTCGGGACATCGAATTCACCCCTCCACTTT. Translation gives CASSFGTSNSPLHF.